The 29 T cell receptor beta chains reported below all come from one sample, sequenced in a study of cytomegalovirus exposure and HLA in healthy donors. It was with 60 Vbeta and 13 Jbeta primers that the PCR ran. Data came from immunoSEQ multiplex PCR; TCRdb stores just in-frame clones and leaves some out. The data contain more than 90,000 clones, around 80% of them singletons. The sample taken for sequencing was PBMCs. Every receptor here comes from a woman in her fifties or sixties in good health and CMV-seronegative.

The rearrangement links TRBV7-9 to TRBJ1-5; weak D call: TRBD1 (6 bases). Germline V gene sequence: CDR1 SEHNR, CDR2 FQNEAQ (reference sequence). The V end was cut by 1 base, the J end by 6 bases, with 13 bases between. The CDR3 is 15 amino acids. CDR3 residues: CASSLVGGAGQPQHF. CDR3 coding DNA: TGTGCCAGCAGCTTAGTTGGGGGGGCTGGTCAGCCCCAGCATTTT.

The chain is built from TRBV6-5 and TRBJ1-2; D possibly corresponds to TRBD1 (6 bases). The CDR3 loop spans 13 amino acids. In germline, CDR1 is MNHEY, CDR2 SVGAGI. V dropped 8 bases and J dropped 13 bases, with 23 bases sitting between them. Written as DNA, the CDR3 is TGTGCCAGCGGGGGGGCAGGAGACAGGCTTTTCACCTTC. Its protein product is CASGGAGDRLFTF.

The chain combines TRBV21-1 with TRBJ1-1; no check of the table's D call, TRBD1, against the DNA was made. TRBV21-1 is termed a pseudogene. The CDR3 is 16 residues long. The CDR3 sequence is CASSKVADRLNTEAFF. The CDR3 nucleotides are TGTGCCAGCAGCAAAGTCGCGGACAGACTGAACACTGAAGCTTTCTTT.

CDR3 loop: CAWSRSDLPAGTEAFF. In nucleotides, the CDR3 is TGTGCCTGGAGCAGATCGGACCTCCCTGCGGGAACTGAAGCTTTCTTT. This chain uses TRBV30 with TRBJ1-1; no reliable D call. V gave up 3 bases and J gave up 5 bases, with 22 bases separating them. Germline CDR1 reads GTSNPN; CDR2 reads SVGIG (reference sequence). There are 16 residues in the CDR3.

V and J are TRBV2 and TRBJ1-2; 9 bases align to TRBD1. Trimming removed 6 bases from V and 4 bases from J; junction bases left unmatched: 9. The CDR3 covers 15 residues. Germline V gene sequence: CDR1 SNHLY, CDR2 FYNNEI. The CDR3 loop is CASSPLQGASYGYTF. For the CDR3, the DNA is TGTGCCAGCAGCCCGCTACAGGGGGCCTCCTATGGCTACACCTTC.

This clone came up once. Other DNA variants within this sample encode the same CDR3. V usage is TRBV4-3 and J usage is TRBJ2-5; D is unresolved. Germline V gene sequence: CDR1 LGHNA, CDR2 YSLEER. The V end lost 0 bases, the J end lost 5 bases, and 4 bases lay between the germline ends. The CDR3 covers 12 residues. Here the CDR3 reads CASSQDRETQYF. The CDR3 DNA sequence: TGCGCCAGCAGCCAAGATCGGGAGACCCAGTACTTC.

The chain employs TRBV27 and TRBJ1-3, with 7 positions matching TRBD1. Germline CDR1 reads MNHEY; CDR2 reads SMNVEV (reference sequence). Trimming took 5 bases from V and 6 from J; bases not matched to a gene: 7. The CDR3 has 14 residues. The CDR3 DNA is TGTGCCAGCAGTCCGGACAGGTATACAAACACCATATATTTT. Translating gives CASSPDRYTNTIYF.

The table lists this clone with a few counts. The chain recombines TRBV5-4 with TRBJ2-3; the match to TRBD2 covers 7 bases. The CDR3 length is 14 residues. The trim removed 1 base at V and 1 base at J, leaving 0 bases unmatched. Germline CDR1 reads SGHNT; CDR2 reads YYREEE (reference sequence). The CDR3 loop reads CASSLRGGTDTQYF. The CDR3 DNA reads TGTGCCAGCAGCTTGCGGGGGGGCACAGATACGCAGTATTTT. Drawing the rest from reference TRBV5-4 and TRBJ2-3, the complete variable domain is ETGVTQSPTHLIKTRGQQVTLRCSSQSGHNTVSWYQQALGQGPQFIFQYYREEENGRGNFPPRFSGLQFPNYSSELNVNALELDDSALYLCASSLRGGTDTQYFGPGTRLTVL.

This chain connects TRBV5-1 to TRBJ1-2, with a tentative D call TRBD1 (5 bases). This CDR3 has 13 amino acids. Trimming pared 4 bases from V and 3 bases from J, leaving 10 bases between. Germline CDR1 SGHRS, CDR2 YFSETQ. The CDR3 DNA follows: TGCGCCAGCAGCCAGGACACGGACTATGGCTACACCTTC. Translation gives CASSQDTDYGYTF.

The chain is built from TRBV10-3 and TRBJ2-7; TRBD1 agrees at 9 bases. The CDR3 has 19 amino acids. The germline V gene has CDR1 ENHRY and CDR2 SYGVKD. V dropped 0 bases and J dropped 7; count of bases not matched to a gene: 19. The CDR3 protein is CAISESIVTGGNPVVEQYF. The DNA of the CDR3 is TGTGCCATCAGTGAGTCGATTGTGACAGGGGGGAACCCCGTGGTTGAGCAGTACTTC.

V usage is TRBV5-1 and J usage is TRBJ2-5; 7 bases are a match to TRBD1. The trim removed 4 bases at V and 0 bases at J, leaving 3 bases unmatched. Germline V gene lookup returns CDR1 SGHRS and CDR2 YFSETQ. This CDR3 is 14 amino acids long. CDR3 nucleotides: TGCGCCAGCAGCGTAGGGGGCGACCAAGAGACCCAGTACTTC. Translating gives CASSVGGDQETQYF.

The CDR3 loop reads CASMERGPGELFF. DNA for the CDR3: TGTGCCAGCATGGAGCGGGGCCCCGGGGAGCTGTTTTTT. The J gene is TRBJ2-2, the V gene TRBV6-5, with 7 bases lining up with TRBD2. CDR3 length equals 13 residues. V lost 7 bases to trimming and J lost 6 bases; unmatched junction nucleotides: 5. CDR1 and CDR2 (germline): MNHEY, SVGAGI.

This clone occurred a few times. The chain couples TRBV28 to TRBJ2-5, with TRBD1 matching 7 bases. With V trimmed by 2 bases and J by 1 base, 13 bases remained unmatched. Looked up from germline, CDR1 is MDHEN and CDR2 is SYDVKM. CDR3 length: 18 amino acids. CDR3 protein: CASSLDPLDRSSQETQYF. The CDR3 DNA is TGTGCCAGCAGTTTAGACCCTCTGGACAGGTCTTCCCAAGAGACCCAGTACTTC.

The rearrangement joins TRBV6-1 to TRBJ1-1; no reliable D call. Germline V gene data show CDR1 as MNHNS and CDR2 as SASEGT. Trimming removed 5 bases at V and 6 bases at J, with 10 bases between. The CDR3 covers 12 residues. CDR3 amino acids: CASSLQRAEAFF. The CDR3, as DNA: TGTGCCAGCAGTTTACAGAGGGCTGAAGCTTTCTTT.

The CDR3 spells CASSLGRQDHSPLHF. The CDR3 bases are TGCGCCAGCAGCTTGGGACGGCAGGATCATTCACCCCTCCACTTT. J is TRBJ1-6 and V is TRBV5-1; D remains ambiguous. The CDR3 is 15 residues long. Trimming removed 0 bases from V and 8 bases from J, with 12 bases in between. The germline CDR1 and CDR2 sequences are SGHRS and YFSETQ.

The chain uses TRBV25-1 and TRBJ2-5; D remains ambiguous. The CDR3 contains 12 residues. V lost 4 bases to trimming and J lost 4 bases, with 7 bases between them. CDR1 and CDR2 (germline): MGHDK, SYGVNS. CDR3 protein: CASSAARETQYF. The CDR3 region has the DNA TGTGCCAGCAGTGCTGCGCGAGAGACCCAGTACTTC.

CDR3 region: CASSYAFSGANVLTF. CDR3 in DNA: TGTGCCAGCAGTTACGCGTTCTCTGGGGCCAACGTCCTGACTTTC. The chain carries TRBV6-5 and TRBJ2-6; D gene ambiguous. This CDR3 spans 15 amino acids. V gave up 2 bases and J gave up 0 bases, with 5 bases separating them. Germline values: CDR1 MNHEY, CDR2 SVGAGI.

The chain recombines TRBV23-1 with TRBJ2-2; TRBD2 might be the D (6 bases). TRBV23-1 is an open reading frame whose function is uncertain. The V gene lost 5 bases and the J gene lost 3 bases, with 22 bases spanning the gap. This CDR3 is built from 18 residues. DNA of the CDR3: TGCGCCAGCAGTTATCCGGGAGCCAGCGTGGCCGACACCGGGGAGCTGTTTTTT. Its translation is CASSYPGASVADTGELFF.

The chain carries TRBV5-1 and TRBJ1-2; D not resolved. The CDR3 contains 16 residues. Trimming took off 0 bases at V and 1 base at J, with 13 bases between the two ends. In germline, CDR1 is SGHRS, CDR2 YFSETQ. CDR3 in amino acids: CASSLGEDRGNYGYTF. DNA of the CDR3: TGCGCCAGCAGCTTGGGGGAGGACCGAGGTAACTATGGCTACACCTTC.

The J gene is TRBJ1-3, the V gene TRBV28, with D possibly matching TRBD1 (5 bases). The V end was cut by 4 bases, the J end by 4 bases, with 11 bases between. Germline assignment: CDR1 MDHEN and CDR2 SYDVKM. CDR3 length: 14 residues. The CDR3 region is CASSSQGLGNTIYF. Here the CDR3 DNA reads TGTGCCAGCAGTTCCCAGGGCTTAGGAAACACCATATATTTT. Using reference TRBV28 and TRBJ1-3 for the parts outside the CDR3, the full variable domain is DVKVTQSSRYLVKRTGEKVFLECVQDMDHENMFWYRQDPGLGLRLIYFSYDVKMKEKGDIPEGYSVSREKKERFSLILESASTNQTSMYLCASSSQGLGNTIYFGEGSWLTVV.

This clone occurred a few times. V gene TRBV25-1 combines with J gene TRBJ1-1, with D perhaps TRBD1 (6 bases). Germline V gives CDR1 MGHDK, CDR2 SYGVNS. The CDR3 is made up of 12 amino acids. Deletions cut 4 bases from V and 4 bases from J, with 7 bases between. CDR3 nucleotides: TGTGCCAGCAGTGGAGGGGGCACTGAAGCTTTCTTT. Protein: CASSGGGTEAFF. Together with reference TRBV25-1 and TRBJ1-1, the CDR3 gives the full variable domain: EADIYQTPRYLVIGTGKKITLECSQTMGHDKMYWYQQDPGMELHLIHYSYGVNSTEKGDLSSESTVSRIRTEHFPLTLESARPSHTSQYLCASSGGGTEAFFGQGTRLTVV.

The rearrangement links TRBV5-6 to TRBJ2-5; the D is unclear. The V and J ends lost 2 bases and 5 bases respectively, with 13 bases between them. The germline gives CDR1 SGHDT, CDR2 YYEEEE. CDR3 size: 14 residues. The CDR3 nucleotides read TGTGCCAGCAGCTTAATAGAGTCCTCTGAGACCCAGTACTTC. Translated: CASSLIESSETQYF. Full variable domain (missing parts from reference TRBV5-6 and TRBJ2-5): DAGVTQSPTHLIKTRGQQVTLRCSPKSGHDTVSWYQQALGQGPQFIFQYYEEEERQRGNFPDRFSGHQFPNYSSELNVNALLLGDSALYLCASSLIESSETQYFGPGTRLLVL.

The chain has TRBV7-2 and TRBJ2-1; the match to TRBD2 covers 11 bases. Germline CDR1 and CDR2: SGHTA and FQGNSA. This CDR3 spans 15 amino acids. Trimming cost V 2 bases and J 6 bases; bases outside gene matches: 3. The CDR3 sequence: CASSLIAGGSNEQFF. The CDR3 DNA reads TGTGCCAGCAGCTTAATAGCGGGAGGGAGCAATGAGCAGTTCTTC.

V and J are TRBV7-9 and TRBJ2-7; 7 bases line up with TRBD2. V lost 1 base and J lost 7; bases outside the gene matches: 10. This CDR3 comprises 15 residues. The germline gives CDR1 SEHNR, CDR2 FQNEAQ (reference sequence). The CDR3 region is CASSLEAGTMGEQYF. CDR3 DNA: TGTGCCAGCAGCTTAGAAGCCGGGACTATGGGAGAGCAGTACTTC. Filled out from reference TRBV7-9 and TRBJ2-7, the complete variable domain reads DTGVSQNPRHKITKRGQNVTFRCDPISEHNRLYWYRQTLGQGPEFLTYFQNEAQLEKSRLLSDRFSAERPKGSFSTLEIQRTEQGDSAMYLCASSLEAGTMGEQYFGPGTRLTVT.

This rearrangement joins TRBV19 to TRBJ2-2; maybe TRBD2 (6 bases). The V gene's germline CDR1 is LNHDA and CDR2 SQIVND (reference sequence). With 1 base removed from V and 5 bases from J, the gap between germline ends came to 11 bases. This CDR3 has 15 amino acids. The CDR3 nucleotides read TGTGCCAGTAGTATAGGCGCGGGGCGTACCGGGGAGCTGTTTTTT. Its translation: CASSIGAGRTGELFF.

The table lists this clone with a few counts. The rearrangement links TRBV29-1 to TRBJ1-1, with a weak D call TRBD1 (5 bases). Germline loops: CDR1 SQVTM, CDR2 ANQGSEA. CDR3 length equals 13 residues. V shed 5 bases and J shed 0 bases, with 10 bases lying between them. The CDR3 DNA reads TGCAGCGTTCAGGGACTGTTGAACACTGAAGCTTTCTTT. Amino acid sequence: CSVQGLLNTEAFF.

The rearrangement uses TRBV19 and TRBJ2-1, with 8 bases matching TRBD2. V gave up 5 bases and J gave up 8 bases; unmatched junction bases: 11. The CDR3 is 15 amino acids. Per germline, CDR1 LNHDA and CDR2 SQIVND (reference sequence). The DNA of the CDR3 is TGTGCCAGTAGTTTCATCATGGACGGGGGGGATGAGCAGTTCTTC. Translating gives CASSFIMDGGDEQFF.

The V call is TRBV4-3, the J call TRBJ2-1, with D maybe TRBD2 (6 bases). Germline CDR1 LGHNA, CDR2 YSLEER. V was trimmed by 1 base and J by 0 bases, leaving 16 bases between them. This CDR3 has 18 amino acids. The CDR3 DNA reads as TGCGCCAGCAGCCAAGGCGGCAGCGGGCCTGGCTCCTACAATGAGCAGTTCTTC. Amino acid sequence: CASSQGGSGPGSYNEQFF.

V gene TRBV6-5 combines with J gene TRBJ2-7, with D maybe TRBD1 (7 bases). V was shortened by 6 bases and J by 2 bases, with 11 bases between the two germline ends. This CDR3 is built from 13 residues. CDR1 and CDR2 (germline): MNHEY, SVGAGI. The CDR3 is CASSPGGPYEQYF. DNA for the CDR3: TGTGCCAGCAGCCCAGGGGGGCCCTACGAGCAGTACTTC.